This entry lists 17 T cell receptor beta chains sequenced from one sample in a study of T cells in localized non-small cell lung cancer. Assay used: immunoSEQ multiplex PCR; TCRdb lists only in-frame clones, some missing. The sample records just over 70,000 clones, roughly nine tenths being singletons. The sequenced sample was peripheral blood, obtained before any cancer treatment. These receptors were collected from a male donor aged 60 or over with stage III squamous cell lung carcinoma.

The gene calls are TRBV7-8 and TRBJ2-5, with TRBD1 matching over 8 bases. V was clipped by 5 bases and J by 5 bases; unmatched bases: 13. Per germline, CDR1 SGHVS and CDR2 FQNEAQ. The CDR3 totals 16 residues. CDR3 nucleotide sequence: TGTGCCAGCAGCCCTTCCCCGCGGGACAGGAGGGAGACCCAGTACTTC. It yields the protein CASSPSPRDRRETQYF. Combining the CDR3 with reference TRBV7-8 and TRBJ2-5 gives the whole variable domain GAGVSQSPRYKVAKRGQDVALRCDPISGHVSLFWYQQALGQGPEFLTYFQNEAQLDKSGLPSDRFFAERPEGSVSTLKIQRTQQEDSAVYLCASSPSPRDRRETQYFGPGTRLLVL.

The table lists this clone with a few counts. The rearrangement links TRBV7-3 to TRBJ2-7; 7 nucleotides agree with TRBD2. This CDR3 comprises 14 residues. Germline V lookup: CDR1 SGHTA, CDR2 FQGTGA. V was pared by 5 bases and J by 4 bases, with 8 bases of the junction left unmatched. The CDR3 loop is CASSREAGRYEQYF. CDR3 nucleotide sequence: TGTGCCAGCAGCCGGGAGGCAGGGAGATACGAGCAGTACTTC.

A note on this clone: Different DNA sequences within this sample yield the same CDR3. The chain links TRBV4-2 to TRBJ2-5; 10 positions match TRBD2. This CDR3 spans 17 amino acids. Germline V gene lookup returns CDR1 LGHNA and CDR2 YNFKEQ. V dropped 0 bases and J dropped 2; count of bases not matched to a gene: 6. CDR3 amino acids: CASSQDPSGGGQETQYF. The DNA of the CDR3 is TGTGCCAGCAGCCAAGACCCTAGCGGGGGCGGGCAAGAGACCCAGTACTTC.

The chain links TRBV10-3 to TRBJ2-7; 8 nucleotides line up with TRBD1. After removal of 6 bases from V and 7 bases from J, the junction contained 11 bases not matched to a gene. The CDR3 loop spans 14 amino acids. The germline V gene has CDR1 ENHRY and CDR2 SYGVKD. CDR3 sequence: CAISPGQAEGEQYF. CDR3 bases: TGTGCCATCAGCCCGGGACAGGCTGAGGGGGAGCAGTACTTC.

The CDR3 coding sequence is TGTGCCAGCAGCCTTAGCGGGGGGGCCCCAGATACGCAGTATTTT. Its translation is CASSLSGGAPDTQYF. The chain employs TRBV6-5 and TRBJ2-3, with 11 bases identical to TRBD2. The germline V gene encodes CDR1 MNHEY and CDR2 SVGAGI. V was pared by 6 bases and J by 4 bases, with 6 bases of the junction left unmatched. The CDR3 totals 15 residues.

This clone was seen a few times. V gene TRBV27 combines with J gene TRBJ1-6; D uncertain. V was clipped by 3 bases and J by 7 bases, with 10 bases between them. The CDR3 is made up of 14 amino acids. Germline V lookup: CDR1 MNHEY, CDR2 SMNVEV (reference sequence). In DNA, the CDR3 is TGTGCCAGCAGTTTTTCAGGCTGGAATTCACCCCTCCACTTT. The encoded protein is CASSFSGWNSPLHF.

The gene calls are TRBV18 and TRBJ2-5; 8 nucleotides align to TRBD2. J was trimmed by 1 base and V by 6 bases; bases with no gene match: 7. Germline V lookup: CDR1 KGHSH, CDR2 LQKENI. The length of the CDR3 is 15 residues. This CDR3 reads CASSPNSGVQETQYF. In nucleotides, the CDR3 is TGTGCCAGCTCTCCAAATAGCGGGGTCCAAGAGACCCAGTACTTC.

The chain recombines TRBV7-6 with TRBJ1-1; D gene unclear. The CDR3 runs 14 residues. Trimming removed 3 bases at V and 0 bases at J, with 8 bases between. Looked up from germline, CDR1 is SGHVS and CDR2 is FNYEAQ. This CDR3 is CASSFKGLNTEAFF. For the CDR3, the DNA is TGTGCCAGCAGCTTTAAAGGCCTGAACACTGAAGCTTTCTTT.

CDR3: CASNSGVKGKTQYF. In DNA form, the CDR3 reads TGTGCCAGTAATTCGGGGGTGAAAGGAAAGACCCAGTACTTC. This chain connects TRBV19 to TRBJ2-5, with a weak D call TRBD2 (6 bases). Germline loops: CDR1 LNHDA, CDR2 SQIVND (reference sequence). Trimming pared 7 bases from V and 6 bases from J, leaving 18 bases between. The CDR3 sequence is 14 residues long.

The chain combines TRBV19 with TRBJ1-5, with 7 bases that match TRBD1. The CDR3 totals 17 residues. V lost 4 bases to trimming and J lost 2 bases; unmatched junction nucleotides: 11. CDR1 and CDR2 from the germline V gene are LNHDA and SQIVND (reference sequence). The CDR3 here is CASSNRTGARRNQPQHF. The CDR3 nucleotides are TGTGCCAGTAGTAACCGCACAGGGGCGCGGCGCAATCAGCCCCAGCATTTT. The full variable domain, completed using reference TRBV19 and TRBJ1-5, is DGGITQSPKYLFRKEGQNVTLSCEQNLNHDAMYWYRQDPGQGLRLIYYSQIVNDFQKGDIAEGYSVSREKKESFPLTVTSAQKNPTAFYLCASSNRTGARRNQPQHFGDGTRLSIL.

The chain has TRBV5-4 and TRBJ2-1; 10 bases agree with TRBD2. This CDR3 region has 17 residues. Germline CDR1 and CDR2: SGHNT and YYREEE (reference sequence). With 0 bases clipped from V and 6 bases from J, the junction kept 9 bases outside the gene matches. CDR3 coding DNA: TGTGCCAGCAGCTTGGCAGGGGCCCGGACTAGCGGCAATGAGCAGTTCTTC. This encodes CASSLAGARTSGNEQFF.

A few counts support this clone. The genes are TRBV5-5 and TRBJ2-3; TRBD1 agrees at 12 bases. V lost 2 bases, J lost 2 bases, and 6 bases stayed unmatched. Germline V gene lookup returns CDR1 SGHKS and CDR2 YYEKEE (reference sequence). This CDR3 is 17 amino acids long. CDR3 sequence: CASSFGDRGRVTDTQYF. The CDR3 region has the DNA TGTGCCAGCAGCTTTGGGGACAGGGGGCGAGTCACAGATACGCAGTATTTT.

The chain joins TRBV6-4 to TRBJ2-1; D is uncertain. The germline gives CDR1 MRHNA, CDR2 SNTAGT. Deletions cut 8 bases from V and 3 bases from J, with 11 bases between. The CDR3 has 13 residues. CDR3 DNA: TGTGCCAGCTCGACCGAACTCTACAATGAGCAGTTCTTC. This translates into CASSTELYNEQFF.

J is TRBJ2-5 and V is TRBV29-1; the D is unclear. The CDR3 contains 12 residues. Trimming pared 3 bases from V and 3 bases from J, leaving 8 bases between. CDR1 is SQVTM and CDR2 is ANQGSEA in the germline V gene. CDR3 in amino acids: CSVDVFEETQYF. CDR3 bases: TGCAGCGTTGATGTGTTTGAAGAGACCCAGTACTTC.

The chain links TRBV7-2 to TRBJ2-2; 9 bases match TRBD1. This CDR3 comprises 14 residues. Germline-derived CDR1 and CDR2 are SGHTA and FQGNSA. Trimming at V came to 6 bases and at J to 4 bases, leaving 3 bases not matched to a gene. The CDR3 sequence is CASRRGQGTGELFF. The CDR3 DNA is TGTGCCAGCAGGCGGGGACAGGGCACCGGGGAGCTGTTTTTT. The variable domain in full, with the rest retrieved from reference TRBV7-2 and TRBJ2-2, is GAGVSQSPSNKVTEKGKDVELRCDPISGHTALYWYRQSLGQGLEFLIYFQGNSAPDKSGLPSDRFSAERTGGSVSTLTIQRTQQEDSAVYLCASRRGQGTGELFFGEGSRLTVL.

This clone occurred once. V usage is TRBV13 and J usage is TRBJ2-2, with a possible D match to TRBD1 (6 bases). V was trimmed by 6 bases and J by 5 bases, leaving 19 bases between them. The CDR3 runs 16 residues. Germline CDR1 is PRHDT and CDR2 is FYEKMQ (reference sequence). The CDR3 DNA sequence: TGTGCCAGCAGTCTTTCGCGCCAGGGGAAAACCGGGGAGCTGTTTTTT. Amino acids: CASSLSRQGKTGELFF.

The chain links TRBV7-8 to TRBJ2-5; no firm D call. Trimming left V 7 bases short and J 5 bases short, with 20 bases between. CDR3 size: 15 residues. Per germline, CDR1 SGHVS and CDR2 FQNEAQ. CDR3 protein: CASTSARLPVETQYF. The CDR3 DNA is TGTGCCAGCACCTCCGCGCGGCTCCCGGTGGAGACCCAGTACTTC.